This entry features one T cell receptor (beta chain) sequence. The sample is drawn from a study of shared clonotypes between healthy human individuals. Study-wide background: Sampling drew on donors who were a couple of women and a few men aged 18 to 49.

TCRdb's table, derived via immunoSEQ multiplex PCR, lists solely in-frame clones and lacks some. This repertoire shows under 600,000 clones, 70% to 80% found once; its top ten account for about 12%. V lost 3 bases, J lost 5 bases, and 6 bases stayed unmatched. The germline CDR1 and CDR2 sequences are GTSNPN and SVGIG (reference sequence). The CDR3 is 14 amino acids. Sample: PBMCs. The clonotype originates from a woman aged 40 to 50 in good health. Some clones in this sample may be carry-over from other donors' samples. The chain employs TRBV30 and TRBJ1-2, with 10 bases identical to TRBD1. The DNA for the CDR3 is TGTGCCTGGAGCACGGACAGGGGGTATTATGGCTACACCTTC. Protein product: CAWSTDRGYYGYTF.